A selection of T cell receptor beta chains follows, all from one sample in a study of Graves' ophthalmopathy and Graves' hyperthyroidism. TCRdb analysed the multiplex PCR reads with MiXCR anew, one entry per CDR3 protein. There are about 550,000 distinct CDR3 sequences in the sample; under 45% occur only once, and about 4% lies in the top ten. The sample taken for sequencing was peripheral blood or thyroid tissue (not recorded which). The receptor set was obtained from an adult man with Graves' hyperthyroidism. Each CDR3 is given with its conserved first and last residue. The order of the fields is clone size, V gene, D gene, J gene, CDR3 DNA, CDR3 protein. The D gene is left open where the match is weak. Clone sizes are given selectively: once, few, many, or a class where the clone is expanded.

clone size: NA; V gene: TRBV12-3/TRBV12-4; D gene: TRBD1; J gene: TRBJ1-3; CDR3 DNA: TGTGCCAGCAGCTTACCGATCCGGGACAGAGGGAACACCATATATTTT; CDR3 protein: CASSLPIRDRGNTIYF
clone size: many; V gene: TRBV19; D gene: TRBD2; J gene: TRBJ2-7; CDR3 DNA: TGTGCCAGTAGTTTTAGCGGGAGCCTGCTTTACGAGCAGTACTTC; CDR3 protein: CASSFSGSLLYEQYF
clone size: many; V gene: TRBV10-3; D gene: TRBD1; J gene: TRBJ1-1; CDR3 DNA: TGTGCCATCAGTGCCTGGGGACAGGGTTCCCTTGGCACTGAAGCTTTCTTT; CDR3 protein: CAISAWGQGSLGTEAFF
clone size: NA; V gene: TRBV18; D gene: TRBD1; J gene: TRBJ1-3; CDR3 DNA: TGTGCCAGCTCACCGAACAGGGGCGGTGGAAACACCATATATTTT; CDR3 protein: CASSPNRGGGNTIYF
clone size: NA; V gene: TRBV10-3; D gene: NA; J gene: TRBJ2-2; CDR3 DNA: TGTGCCATCAGTGAACGGGAAACTGGAAACACCGGGGAGCTGTTTTTT; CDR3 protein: CAISERETGNTGELFF
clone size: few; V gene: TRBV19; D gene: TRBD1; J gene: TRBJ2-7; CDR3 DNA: TGTGCCAGTAGTACCGGGACAGGCATCTACGAGCGGTACTTC; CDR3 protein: CASSTGTGIYERYF
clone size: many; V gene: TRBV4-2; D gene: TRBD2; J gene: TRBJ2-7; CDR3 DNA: TGTGCCAGCAGCCGCGATCCTGCGGGAGCATCGAGTGAGCAGTACTTC; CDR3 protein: CASSRDPAGASSEQYF
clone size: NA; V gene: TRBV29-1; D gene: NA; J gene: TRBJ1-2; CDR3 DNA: TGCAGCGTTGAACCCGGGAGGGGGACTAGCACAGATGGCTACACCTTC; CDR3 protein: CSVEPGRGTSTDGYTF
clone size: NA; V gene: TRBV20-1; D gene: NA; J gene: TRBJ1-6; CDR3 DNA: TGCAGTGCTAGAGAACATCTGAGCTCCTATAATTCACCCCTCCACTTT; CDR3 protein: CSAREHLSSYNSPLHF
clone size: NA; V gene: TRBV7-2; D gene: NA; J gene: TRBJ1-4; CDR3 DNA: TGTGCTAGAGCTTCCCCGCGGGGTGAAAAACTGTTTTTT; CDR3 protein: CARASPRGEKLFF
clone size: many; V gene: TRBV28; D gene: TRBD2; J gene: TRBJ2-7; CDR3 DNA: TGTGCCCTAGCGGGGGCCCCCGACTACGAGCAGTACTTC; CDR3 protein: CALAGAPDYEQYF